This T cell receptor (beta chain) derives from a study of shared clonotypes between healthy human individuals. Sequenced by immunoSEQ multiplex PCR; TCRdb stores in-frame clones only, minus some. Among a few million clones listed, around 92% were seen once. This clone was seen a handful of times. Germline assignment: CDR1 SEHNR and CDR2 FQNEAQ (reference sequence). J was trimmed by 5 bases and V by 5 bases; bases with no gene match: 6. This CDR3 has 14 amino acids. What was sequenced was naive CD4+ T cells from PBMCs. Documented subset: CD45RA+ positively selected. The V gene is TRBV7-9, the J gene TRBJ1-1; 9 nucleotides align to TRBD1. This clonotype was sampled from a man between 18 and 29 years old in good health. Some clones in this sample may be carry-over from other donors' samples. The CDR3 sequence is CASSPDRGRTEAFF. For the CDR3, the DNA is TGTGCCAGCAGCCCCGACAGGGGGAGAACTGAAGCTTTCTTT.